This T cell receptor beta chain was captured by sequencing in a study of T cell changes during pregnancy in multiple sclerosis. The table came from immunoSEQ multiplex PCR; TCRdb's copy has only in-frame clones and leaves some out. This sample yields tens of thousands of clones, of which 80% to 95% are seen a single time; over 0.55% belongs to the top ten. The V and J ends lost 5 bases and 0 bases, in that order; junction bases with no gene match: 11. The germline gives CDR1 SEHNR, CDR2 FQNEAQ (reference sequence). The CDR3 has 17 amino acids. The chain has TRBV7-9 and TRBJ2-3; 7 bases align to TRBD1. The sequence was collected from a female donor with multiple sclerosis, enrolled in a pregnancy study. This sample comprised CD4+ T cells from peripheral blood mononuclear cells, obtained after pregnancy. The CDR3 loop reads CASSPWGQPASTDTQYF. CDR3 coding DNA: TGTGCCAGCAGCCCCTGGGGACAGCCTGCTAGCACAGATACGCAGTATTTT.